This T cell receptor beta chain is from a study of T cells after posttransplantation cyclophosphamide. CDR3 length: 14 residues. V shed 6 bases and J 2 bases; nucleotides not matched to a gene: 3. The germline gives CDR1 MNHEY, CDR2 SVGAGI. TCRdb keeps only in-frame clones here, not all; method: immunoSEQ multiplex PCR. The repertoire holds thousands of clones, with 82% as singletons. Study-wide results and caveats: Blood and skin or GI T cell repertoires showed limited TRB overlap. Recipient CMV seropositivity and CMV reactivation strongly tracked TRB clonality.

Sampled 1 year posttransplant, controls received myeloablative marrow transplants, methotrexate and a calcineurin inhibitor. On this clone itself: Its antigen is still unknown.

Sequenced here: PBMCs, sampled after an allogeneic stem cell transplant with a calcineurin inhibitor and methotrexate. The rearrangement joins TRBV6-5 to TRBJ2-3; 9 bases map to TRBD1. The source of this sequence is a male patient aged 35-50 years who received an allogeneic stem cell transplant from an unrelated donor, was CMV-positive, and had chronic GVHD only. Some T cells could come from the graft donor. DNA for the CDR3: TGTGCCAGCAGAGGGACAGGGCCCACAGATACGCAGTATTTT. Its translation is CASRGTGPTDTQYF.